The present T cell receptor (beta chain) was sequenced within a study of shared clonotypes between healthy human individuals. Libraries were prepared by immunoSEQ multiplex PCR; TCRdb keeps only in-frame clonotypes and omits some of them. This sample has 1.5 million to 2.5 million clones, with about 95% found just once. The sample holds a few counts of this clone. V lost 4 bases and J lost 4; bases outside the gene matches: 15. The CDR3 runs 17 residues. Germline V gene data show CDR1 as MNHEY and CDR2 as SMNVEV (reference sequence). The naive CD8 fraction comprised CD45RO-negative cells positively selected for CCR7 and excluded terminally differentiated effector memory CD45RA+ cells.

This receptor was identified in a man between 18 and 35 years old in good health. Sequencing was carried out using naive CD8+ T cells sorted from blood. The rearrangement uses TRBV27 and TRBJ2-5; TRBD1 aligns across 7 bases. CDR3 sequence reads: CASSSILPTGAGETQYF. CDR3 coding DNA: TGTGCCAGCAGTTCAATCCTGCCTACAGGGGCAGGAGAGACCCAGTACTTC.